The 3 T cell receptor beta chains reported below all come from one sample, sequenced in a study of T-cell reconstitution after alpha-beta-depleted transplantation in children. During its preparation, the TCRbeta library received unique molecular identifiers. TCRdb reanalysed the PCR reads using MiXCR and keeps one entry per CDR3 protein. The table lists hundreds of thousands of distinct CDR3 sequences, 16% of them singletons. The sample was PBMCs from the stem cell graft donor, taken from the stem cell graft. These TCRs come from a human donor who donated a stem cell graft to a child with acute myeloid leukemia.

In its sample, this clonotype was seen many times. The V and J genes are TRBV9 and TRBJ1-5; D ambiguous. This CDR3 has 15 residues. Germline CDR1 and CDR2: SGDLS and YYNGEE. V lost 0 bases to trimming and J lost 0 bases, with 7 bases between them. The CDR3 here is CASSVGSNSNQPQHF. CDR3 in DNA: TGTGCCAGCAGCGTAGGCAGCAATAGCAATCAGCCCCAGCATTTT.

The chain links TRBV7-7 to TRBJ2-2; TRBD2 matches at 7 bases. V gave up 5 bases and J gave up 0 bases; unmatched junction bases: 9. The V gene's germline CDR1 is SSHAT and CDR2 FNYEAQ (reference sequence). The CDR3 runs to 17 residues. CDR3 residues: CASSPTLAAANTGELFF. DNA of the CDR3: TGTGCCAGCAGCCCAACGCTAGCGGCGGCGAACACCGGGGAGCTGTTTTTT. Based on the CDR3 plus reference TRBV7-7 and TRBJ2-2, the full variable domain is GAGVSQSPRYKVTKRGQDVTLRCDPISSHATLYWYQQALGQGPEFLTYFNYEAQPDKSGLPSDRFSAERPEGSISTLTIQRTEQRDSAMYRCASSPTLAAANTGELFFGEGSRLTVL.

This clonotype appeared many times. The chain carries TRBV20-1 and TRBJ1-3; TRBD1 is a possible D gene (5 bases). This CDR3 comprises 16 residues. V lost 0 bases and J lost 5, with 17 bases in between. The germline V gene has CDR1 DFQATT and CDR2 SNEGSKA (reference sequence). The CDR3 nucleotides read TGCAGTGCTAGAGATAGGGCAGGGCTACGTCGAAACACCATATATTTT. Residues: CSARDRAGLRRNTIYF.